This TCR delta chain was documented in a study of gamma-delta chains in newborns, infants, children. This clone is large (0.1 to 1%) by share. The same CDR3 is also encoded by other DNA sequences in this sample. V shed 3 bases, J shed 0 bases, and the junction held 7 bases outside the gene matches. The CDR3 is 18 amino acids. CDR1 is GEAIGNYY and CDR2 is EKD in the germline V gene. TCRdb reanalysed the reads via CATT. The data show about 5,500 delta-chain clones, around 3% seen once. Source material: blood. The chain employs TRDV2 and TRDJ3, with 7 bases lining up with TRDD3. The clonotype was recovered from a child who was a newborn, infant or young child, either healthy, febrile or measles-vaccinated (not recorded which). The DNA of the CDR3 is TGTGCCTGTGACGCCCTGGGGGCCCCCTCCTGGGACACCCGACAGATGTTTTTC. Translating it yields CACDALGAPSWDTRQMFF.